This TCR beta chain was sequenced for a study of OX40 agonist ivuxolimab in advanced cancers. Study-wide results and limits: Some of the nonresponding patients also showed low levels of normalized T-cell clonal expansion. Averaged across samples, CD8+ T cells carried more expanded clones than CD4+ did.

The CDR3 is 14 amino acids. Germline loops: CDR1 MDHEN, CDR2 SYDVKM. V was pared by 6 bases and J by 7 bases, with 10 bases of the junction left unmatched. Note on this clone: The antigen remains undetermined.

Assay: immunoSEQ multiplex PCR; the TCRdb copy retains only in-frame clones and omits some. The repertoire includes about 46,000 clones, 75% to 95% of them detected once, and 4.9% sits in the top ten. The chain uses TRBV28 and TRBJ2-5; 8 nucleotides line up with TRBD1. The TCR sequence derives from an adult with an advanced solid tumor such as melanoma, head and neck, liver or kidney cancer. The source was CD4+ or CD8+ T cells sorted from blood, collected in a trial of the OX40 agonist ivuxolimab. In DNA form, the CDR3 reads TGTGCCAGCAGCCGGACAGGGCGGGACAGGACCCAGTACTTC. This gives the protein CASSRTGRDRTQYF.